This TCR beta chain was captured in a study of regulatory T cells in long-lasting Graves disease. iRepertoire HTBI primers and Arm-PCR of CDR3 regions built TCR beta libraries. MiXCR, applied by TCRdb to the multiplex PCR reads, yields one record per CDR3 protein. The sample holds 430,000 or so distinct CDR3 sequences; 20% to 25% are singletons and the top ten take approximately 15%. Time point described: persistent/refractory GD, antithyroid drugs over 5 years with positive TRAb. Extracted RNA from PBMCs served as the source of the TCR library. Blood from the periphery, approximately 8.5 milliliters in all, was drawn into EDTA tubes. This clonotype was sampled from a female donor with Graves disease. The specimen comprised peripheral blood mononuclear cells (PBMCs), sampled when the disease was refractory, from a patient treated with antithyroid drugs.

CDR3 loop: CASSHRRAGNQETQYF. In DNA, the CDR3 is TGTGCCAGCAGCCATCGTCGAGCGGGGAACCAAGAGACCCAGTACTTC. This rearrangement joins TRBV3-1 to TRBJ2-5; 7 nucleotides match TRBD2. Germline V gives CDR1 LGHDT, CDR2 YNNKEL (reference sequence). The CDR3 is made up of 16 amino acids. Trimming took 3 bases from V and 0 from J; bases not matched to a gene: 7.